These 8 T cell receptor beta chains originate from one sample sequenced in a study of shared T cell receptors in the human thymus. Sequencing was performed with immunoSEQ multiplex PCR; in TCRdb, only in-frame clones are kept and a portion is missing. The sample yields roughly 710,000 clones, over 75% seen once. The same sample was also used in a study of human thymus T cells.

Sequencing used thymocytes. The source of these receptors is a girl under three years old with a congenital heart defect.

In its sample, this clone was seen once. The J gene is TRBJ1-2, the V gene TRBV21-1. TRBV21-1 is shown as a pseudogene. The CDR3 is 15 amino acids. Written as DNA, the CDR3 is TGTGCCAGCAGCTCCACGGGGAGGGTGAACTATGGCTACACCTTC. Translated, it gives CASSSTGRVNYGYTF.

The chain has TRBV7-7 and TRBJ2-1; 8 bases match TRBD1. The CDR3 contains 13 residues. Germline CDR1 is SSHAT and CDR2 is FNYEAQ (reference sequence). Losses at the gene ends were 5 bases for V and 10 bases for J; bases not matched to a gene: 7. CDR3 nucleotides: TGTGCCAGCAGCACAAGGACAGGGTCCGAGCAGTTCTTC. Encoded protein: CASSTRTGSEQFF.

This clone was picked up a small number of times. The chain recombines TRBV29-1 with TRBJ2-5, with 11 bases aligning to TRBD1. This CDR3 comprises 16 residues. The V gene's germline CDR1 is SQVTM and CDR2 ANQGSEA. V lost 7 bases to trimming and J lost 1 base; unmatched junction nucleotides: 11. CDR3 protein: CSAHKAGQGAQETQYF. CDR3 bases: TGCAGCGCCCACAAGGCCGGACAGGGGGCCCAAGAGACCCAGTACTTC.

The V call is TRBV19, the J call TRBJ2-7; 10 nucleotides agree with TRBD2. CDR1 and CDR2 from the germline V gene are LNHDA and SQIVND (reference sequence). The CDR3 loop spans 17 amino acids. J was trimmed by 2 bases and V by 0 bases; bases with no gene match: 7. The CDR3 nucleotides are TGTGCCAGTAGTATAGACCCGAGCGGGGGGGGGACCTACGAGCAGTACTTC. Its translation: CASSIDPSGGGTYEQYF.

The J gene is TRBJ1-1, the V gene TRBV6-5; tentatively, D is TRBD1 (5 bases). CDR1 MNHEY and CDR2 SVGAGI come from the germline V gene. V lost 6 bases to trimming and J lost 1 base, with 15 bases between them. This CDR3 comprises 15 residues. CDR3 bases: TGTGCCAGCAGCAACGACAGCTATGGGAACACTGAAGCTTTCTTT. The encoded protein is CASSNDSYGNTEAFF.

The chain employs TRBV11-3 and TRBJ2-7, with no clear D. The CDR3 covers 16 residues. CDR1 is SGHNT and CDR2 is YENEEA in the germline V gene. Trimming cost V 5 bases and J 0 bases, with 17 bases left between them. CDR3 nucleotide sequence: TGTGCCAGCAGCCCCGGCCCCCAGGCAACCTCCTACGAGCAGTACTTC. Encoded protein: CASSPGPQATSYEQYF.

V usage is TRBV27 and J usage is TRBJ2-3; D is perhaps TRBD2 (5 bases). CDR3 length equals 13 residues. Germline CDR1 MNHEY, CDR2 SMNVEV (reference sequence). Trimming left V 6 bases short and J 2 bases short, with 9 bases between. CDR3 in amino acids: CASSPGVTDTQYF. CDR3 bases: TGTGCCAGCAGCCCCGGGGTCACAGATACGCAGTATTTT.

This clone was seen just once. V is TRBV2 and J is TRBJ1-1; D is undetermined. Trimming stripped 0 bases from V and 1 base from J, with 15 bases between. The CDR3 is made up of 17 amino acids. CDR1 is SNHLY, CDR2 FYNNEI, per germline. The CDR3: CASSEAGFQLENTEAFF. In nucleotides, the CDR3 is TGTGCCAGCAGTGAAGCTGGATTTCAACTAGAGAACACTGAAGCTTTCTTT.